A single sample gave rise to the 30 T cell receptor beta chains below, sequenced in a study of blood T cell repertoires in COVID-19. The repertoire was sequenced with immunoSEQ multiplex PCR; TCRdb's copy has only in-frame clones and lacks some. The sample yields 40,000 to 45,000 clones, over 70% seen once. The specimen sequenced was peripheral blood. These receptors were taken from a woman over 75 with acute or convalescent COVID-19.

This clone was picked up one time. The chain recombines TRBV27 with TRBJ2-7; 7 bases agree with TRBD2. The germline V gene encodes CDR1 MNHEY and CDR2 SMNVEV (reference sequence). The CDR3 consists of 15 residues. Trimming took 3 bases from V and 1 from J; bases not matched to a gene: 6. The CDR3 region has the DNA TGTGCCAGCAGTTTCTGGGCTAGCGGATCCTACGAGCAGTACTTC. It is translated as CASSFWASGSYEQYF.

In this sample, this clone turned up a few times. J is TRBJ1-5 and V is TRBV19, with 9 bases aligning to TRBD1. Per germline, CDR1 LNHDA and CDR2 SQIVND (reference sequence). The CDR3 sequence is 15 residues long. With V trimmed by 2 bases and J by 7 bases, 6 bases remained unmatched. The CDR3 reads CASSITGQGPQPQHF. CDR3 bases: TGTGCCAGTAGTATAACGGGACAGGGACCCCAGCCCCAGCATTTT.

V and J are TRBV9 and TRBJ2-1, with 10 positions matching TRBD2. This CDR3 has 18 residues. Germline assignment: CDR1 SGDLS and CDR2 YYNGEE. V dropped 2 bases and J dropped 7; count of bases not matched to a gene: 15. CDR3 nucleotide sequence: TGTGCCAGCAGCGTGGCCGCAGGTGGACTAGCGGTACCTAATGAGCAGTTCTTC. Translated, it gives CASSVAAGGLAVPNEQFF.

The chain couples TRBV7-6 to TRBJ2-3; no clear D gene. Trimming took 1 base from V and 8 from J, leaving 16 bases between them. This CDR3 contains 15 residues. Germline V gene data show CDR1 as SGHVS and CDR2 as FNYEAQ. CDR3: CASSLGSPGTGTQYF. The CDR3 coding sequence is TGTGCCAGCAGCTTAGGTAGTCCAGGCACCGGTACGCAGTATTTT.

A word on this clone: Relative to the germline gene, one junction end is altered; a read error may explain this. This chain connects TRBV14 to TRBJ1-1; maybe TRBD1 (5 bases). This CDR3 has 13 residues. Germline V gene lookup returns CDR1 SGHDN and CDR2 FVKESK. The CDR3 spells CASSQDRTIRGVF. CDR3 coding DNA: TGTGCCAGCAGCCAAGATCGGACAATAAGGGGTGTCTTT.

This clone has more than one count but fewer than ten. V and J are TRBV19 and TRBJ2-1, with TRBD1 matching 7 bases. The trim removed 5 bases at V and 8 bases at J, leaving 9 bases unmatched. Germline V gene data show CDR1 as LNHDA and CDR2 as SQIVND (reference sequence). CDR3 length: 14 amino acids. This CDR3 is CASSLMGQTDEQFF. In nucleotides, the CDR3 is TGTGCCAGTAGTCTGATGGGACAGACCGATGAGCAGTTCTTC.

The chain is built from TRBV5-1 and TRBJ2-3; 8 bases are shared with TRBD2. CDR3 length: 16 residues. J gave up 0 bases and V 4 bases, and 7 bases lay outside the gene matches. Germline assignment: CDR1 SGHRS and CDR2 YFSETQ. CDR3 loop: CASSIPLAASTDTQYF. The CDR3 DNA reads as TGCGCCAGCAGCATACCACTAGCGGCTAGCACAGATACGCAGTATTTT.

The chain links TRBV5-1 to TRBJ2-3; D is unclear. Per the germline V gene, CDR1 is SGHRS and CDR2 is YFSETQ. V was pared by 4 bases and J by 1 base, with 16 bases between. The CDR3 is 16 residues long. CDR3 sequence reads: CASSEATQSGTDTQYF. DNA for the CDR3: TGCGCCAGCAGCGAAGCGACTCAATCAGGCACAGATACGCAGTATTTT.

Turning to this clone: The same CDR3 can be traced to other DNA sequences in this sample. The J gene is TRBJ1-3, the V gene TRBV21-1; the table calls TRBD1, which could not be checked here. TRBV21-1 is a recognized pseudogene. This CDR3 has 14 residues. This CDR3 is CASRADRGGNTIYF. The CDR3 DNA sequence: TGTGCCAGCAGGGCGGATAGGGGAGGAAACACCATATATTTT.

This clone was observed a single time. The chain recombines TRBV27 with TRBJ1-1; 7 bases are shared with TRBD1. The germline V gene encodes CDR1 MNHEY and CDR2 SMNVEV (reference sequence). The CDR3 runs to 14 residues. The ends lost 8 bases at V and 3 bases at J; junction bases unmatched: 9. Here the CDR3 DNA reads TGTGCCAGCTCTTTTCTCGGACAGGACACTGAAGCTTTCTTT. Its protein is CASSFLGQDTEAFF.

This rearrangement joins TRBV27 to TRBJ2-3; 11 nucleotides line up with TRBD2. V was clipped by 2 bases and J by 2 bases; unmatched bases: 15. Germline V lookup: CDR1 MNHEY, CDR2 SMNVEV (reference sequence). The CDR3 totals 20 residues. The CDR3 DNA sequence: TGTGCCAGCAGTTTAGAGGGCAGAATCCGGACTAGCGGGCCCACAGATACGCAGTATTTT. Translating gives CASSLEGRIRTSGPTDTQYF.

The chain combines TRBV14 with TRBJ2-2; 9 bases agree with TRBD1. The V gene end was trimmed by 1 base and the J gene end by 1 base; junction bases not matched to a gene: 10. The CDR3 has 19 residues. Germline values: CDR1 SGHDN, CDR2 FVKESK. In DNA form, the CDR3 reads TGTGCCAGCAGCCAAGTCCGCGGGACAGGGATAATGAACACCGGGGAGCTGTTTTTT. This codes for CASSQVRGTGIMNTGELFF.

The CDR3 DNA reads TGTGCCAGCAGCCCCCGCGGACAGTTCTACAATGAGCAGTTCTTC. Its translation is CASSPRGQFYNEQFF. The chain has TRBV7-9 and TRBJ2-1; possible D gene TRBD1, 6 bases. V was clipped by 5 bases and J by 3 bases, with 14 bases between them. Germline assignment: CDR1 SEHNR and CDR2 FQNEAQ (reference sequence). This CDR3 spans 15 amino acids. Full variable domain (outside the CDR3, taken from reference TRBV7-9 and TRBJ2-1): DTGVSQNPRHKITKRGQNVTFRCDPISEHNRLYWYRQTLGQGPEFLTYFQNEAQLEKSRLLSDRFSAERPKGSFSTLEIQRTEQGDSAMYLCASSPRGQFYNEQFFGPGTRLTVL.

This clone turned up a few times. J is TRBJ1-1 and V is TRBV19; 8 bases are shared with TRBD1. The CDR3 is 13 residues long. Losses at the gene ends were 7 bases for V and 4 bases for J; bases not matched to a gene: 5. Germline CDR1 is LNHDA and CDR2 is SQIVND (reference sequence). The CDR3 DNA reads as TGTGCCAGTATCCACAGGGGGGGCACTGAAGCTTTCTTT. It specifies CASIHRGGTEAFF.

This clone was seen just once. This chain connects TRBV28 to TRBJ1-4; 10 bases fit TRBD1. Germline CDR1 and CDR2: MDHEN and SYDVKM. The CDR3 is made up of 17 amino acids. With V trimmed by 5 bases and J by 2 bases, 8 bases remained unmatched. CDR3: CASSPSGTGATNEKLFF. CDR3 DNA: TGTGCCAGCAGTCCCTCCGGGACAGGGGCCACTAATGAAAAACTGTTTTTT.

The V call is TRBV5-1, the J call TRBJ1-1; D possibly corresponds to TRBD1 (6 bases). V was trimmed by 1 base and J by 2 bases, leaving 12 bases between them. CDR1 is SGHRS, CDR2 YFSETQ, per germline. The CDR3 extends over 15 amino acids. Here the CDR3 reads CASSLNQGINTEAFF. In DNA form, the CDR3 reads TGCGCCAGCAGCTTGAATCAGGGGATTAACACTGAAGCTTTCTTT.

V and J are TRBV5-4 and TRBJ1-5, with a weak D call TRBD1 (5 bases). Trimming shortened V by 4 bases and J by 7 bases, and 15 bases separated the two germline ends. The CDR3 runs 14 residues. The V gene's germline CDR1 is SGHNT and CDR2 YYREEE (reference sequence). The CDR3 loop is CASSRGGEGQPQHF. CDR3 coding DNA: TGTGCCAGCAGCCGGGGGGGGGAAGGACAGCCCCAGCATTTT.

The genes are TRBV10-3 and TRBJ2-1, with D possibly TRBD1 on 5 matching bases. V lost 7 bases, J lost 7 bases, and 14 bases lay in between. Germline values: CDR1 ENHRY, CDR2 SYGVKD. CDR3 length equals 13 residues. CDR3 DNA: TGTGCCATCACTGGATTACAGGAAAATGAGCAGTTCTTC. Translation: CAITGLQENEQFF.

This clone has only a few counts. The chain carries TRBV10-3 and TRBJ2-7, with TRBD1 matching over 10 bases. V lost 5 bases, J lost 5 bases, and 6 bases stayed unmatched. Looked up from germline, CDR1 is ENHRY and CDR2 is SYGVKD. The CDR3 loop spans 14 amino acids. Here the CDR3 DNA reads TGTGCCATCAGTAGGGGGACAGGGGCCAACGAGCAGTACTTC. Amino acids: CAISRGTGANEQYF.

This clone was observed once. The CDR3 protein is CASKGRISTDTQYF. The CDR3 nucleotides read TGTGCCAGTAAAGGGAGAATTAGCACAGATACGCAGTATTTT. The chain recombines TRBV19 with TRBJ2-3; D possibly corresponds to TRBD2 (5 bases). The CDR3 loop spans 14 amino acids. Per germline, CDR1 LNHDA and CDR2 SQIVND (reference sequence). The V gene lost 7 bases and the J gene lost 0 bases, with 11 bases spanning the gap.

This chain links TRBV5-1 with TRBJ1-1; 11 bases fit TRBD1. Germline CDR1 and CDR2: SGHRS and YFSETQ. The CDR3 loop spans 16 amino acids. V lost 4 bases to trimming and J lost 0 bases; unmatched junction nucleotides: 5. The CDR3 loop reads CASSGGQGAMNTEAFF. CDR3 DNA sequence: TGCGCCAGCAGCGGCGGACAGGGGGCTATGAACACTGAAGCTTTCTTT.

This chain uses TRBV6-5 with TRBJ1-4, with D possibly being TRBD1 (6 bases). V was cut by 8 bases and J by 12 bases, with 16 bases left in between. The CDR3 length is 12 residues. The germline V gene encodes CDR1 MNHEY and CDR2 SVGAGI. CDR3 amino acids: CASGQTGRELFF. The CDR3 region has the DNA TGTGCCAGCGGCCAAACAGGGAGAGAACTGTTTTTT.

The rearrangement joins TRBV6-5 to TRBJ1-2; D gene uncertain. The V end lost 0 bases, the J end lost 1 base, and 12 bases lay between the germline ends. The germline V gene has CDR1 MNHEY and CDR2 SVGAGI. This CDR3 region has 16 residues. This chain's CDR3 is CASSYSWRRGNYGYTF. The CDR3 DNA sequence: TGTGCCAGCAGTTACTCGTGGAGGCGGGGTAACTATGGCTACACCTTC.

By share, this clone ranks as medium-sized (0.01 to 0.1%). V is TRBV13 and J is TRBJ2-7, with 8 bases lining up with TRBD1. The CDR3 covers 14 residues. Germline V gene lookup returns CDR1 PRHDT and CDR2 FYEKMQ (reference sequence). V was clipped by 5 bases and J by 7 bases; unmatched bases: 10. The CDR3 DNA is TGTGCCAGCAGCACCGGACAGGGAATGTATGAGCAGTACTTC. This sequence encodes CASSTGQGMYEQYF.

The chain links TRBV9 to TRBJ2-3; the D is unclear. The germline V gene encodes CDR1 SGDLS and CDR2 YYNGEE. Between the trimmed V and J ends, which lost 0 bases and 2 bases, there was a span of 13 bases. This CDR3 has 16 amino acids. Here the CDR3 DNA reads TGTGCCAGCAGCGTAGAAGCCGCGCCCTTCACAGATACGCAGTATTTT. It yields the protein CASSVEAAPFTDTQYF.

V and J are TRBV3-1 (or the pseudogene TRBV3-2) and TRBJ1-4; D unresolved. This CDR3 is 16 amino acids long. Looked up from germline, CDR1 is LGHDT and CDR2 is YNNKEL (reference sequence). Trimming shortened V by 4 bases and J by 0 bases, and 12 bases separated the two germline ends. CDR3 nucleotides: TGTGCCAGCAGCCTCCCCTTGAGCGCAACTAATGAAAAACTGTTTTTT. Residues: CASSLPLSATNEKLFF.

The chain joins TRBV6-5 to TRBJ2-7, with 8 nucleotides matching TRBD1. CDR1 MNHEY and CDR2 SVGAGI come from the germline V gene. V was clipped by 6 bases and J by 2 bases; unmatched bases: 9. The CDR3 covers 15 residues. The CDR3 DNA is TGTGCCAGCAGCTCGCTGGGACAGGCAACCTACGAGCAGTACTTC. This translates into CASSSLGQATYEQYF.

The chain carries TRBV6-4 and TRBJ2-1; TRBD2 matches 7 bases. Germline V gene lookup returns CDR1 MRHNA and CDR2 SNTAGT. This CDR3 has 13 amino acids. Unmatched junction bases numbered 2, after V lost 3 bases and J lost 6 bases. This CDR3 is CASSERELNEQFF. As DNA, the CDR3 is TGTGCCAGCAGTGAGCGGGAGCTCAATGAGCAGTTCTTC.

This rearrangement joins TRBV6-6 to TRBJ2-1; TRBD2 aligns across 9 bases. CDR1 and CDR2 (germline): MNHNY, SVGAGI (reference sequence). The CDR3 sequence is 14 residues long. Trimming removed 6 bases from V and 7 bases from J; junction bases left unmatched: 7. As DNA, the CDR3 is TGTGCCAGCAGGCGGGAGGGCAACAAGAATGAGCAGTTCTTC. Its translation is CASRREGNKNEQFF.

The CDR3 protein is CASSPTGQGGYTAEAFF. The DNA of the CDR3 is TGTGCCAGCAGCCCTACGGGACAGGGAGGATATACCGCTGAAGCTTTCTTT. The chain has TRBV7-2 and TRBJ1-1; 9 nucleotides align to TRBD1. The CDR3 has 17 amino acids. Germline V gives CDR1 SGHTA, CDR2 FQGNSA. J was trimmed by 6 bases and V by 5 bases; bases with no gene match: 16.